This TCR beta chain derives from a study of blood T cells in healthy people across ages. Whole-study findings and limits: Donor CMV infection status was unknown, possibly confounding age-related changes in expanded clonotypes. It was held that diversity estimates obtained from one million T cells represented underestimates.

Ranging in age from about 6 to 95, the donors were healthy Caucasian individuals from Russia. With each sample, at least 6 micrograms of total RNA were extracted. Germline CDR1 SGDLS, CDR2 YYNGEE. Trimming stripped 0 bases from V and 8 bases from J, with 16 bases between. The CDR3 totals 15 residues. It was with a sample-barcoded 5' primer and a J-beta primer mix that a second PCR of about 6 to 11 cycles was run. TCRdb reprocessed the 5' RACE reads via MiXCR and lists one record per CDR3 protein. The sample has hundreds of thousands of distinct CDR3 sequences, roughly 20% seen once. Comments on this clonotype: Its target is not known.

Material for sequencing was blood. The TCR sequence derives from a man in his 70s in good health. The V gene is TRBV9, the J gene TRBJ2-3; the D call may be TRBD1 or TRBD2 (5 bases each). CDR3 protein: CASSVVTEHGGTQYF. CDR3 DNA sequence: TGTGCCAGCAGCGTAGTGACTGAGCATGGGGGTACGCAGTATTTT.